This T cell receptor (beta chain) was sequenced during a study of shared clonotypes between healthy human individuals. The study's findings and limits: Larger estimated richness was generally seen in naive subsets than in memory subsets.

Notes on this clone: Its antigen is as yet unknown.

Every immunoSEQ plate was one replicate of a subset's evenly spread DNA. Generated by immunoSEQ multiplex PCR, the TCRdb table keeps only in-frame clones and is missing some. This table has about 2.1 million clones, more than 85% appearing once. CD8 cells regarded as naive lacked CD45RO, were positively chosen for CCR7, and omitted terminally differentiated effector memory CD45RA+ cells. Germline values: CDR1 LGHNA, CDR2 YSLEER. Between the trimmed V and J ends, which lost 5 bases and 2 bases, there was a span of 12 bases. The CDR3 is 15 residues long. This clonotype was obtained from a man aged 18 to 29 in good health. Some clones in this sample may be carry-over from other donors' samples. The specimen was naive CD8+ T cells from PBMCs. The chain uses TRBV4-3 and TRBJ2-2; TRBD1 is a possible D gene (6 bases). The CDR3 spells CASSTKGQNTGELFF. The CDR3 nucleotides are TGCGCCAGCAGCACCAAGGGACAAAACACCGGGGAGCTGTTTTTT.